The rows below give T cell receptor beta chains drawn from one sample of a study of beta chain features in type 1 diabetes. The method was immunoSEQ multiplex PCR; TCRdb's version includes in-frame clones alone and lacks a portion of them. The sample lists more than 150,000 clones; about 13% were seen once. The sample consisted of central memory CD4+ T cells from blood. The receptor source for this set is a woman younger than 30 in good health. CDR3s include the opening cysteine and the closing phenylalanine or tryptophan. The D gene is left open where the match is weak. The size field is filled for only some rows; it gives once, few, many or a size class.

clone size: few; D gene: TRBD2; V gene: TRBV29-1; J gene: TRBJ2-5; CDR3 DNA: TGCAGCGTGTCGACTAGCGAAAGGGTCCACCAAGAGACCCAGTACTTC; CDR3 protein: CSVSTSERVHQETQYF
clone size: few; D gene: -; V gene: TRBV2; J gene: TRBJ1-1; CDR3 DNA: TGTGCCAGCAGGGGGGGGGAGGGTTCAACTGAAGCTTTCTTT; CDR3 protein: CASRGGEGSTEAFF
clone size: -; D gene: -; V gene: TRBV2; J gene: TRBJ2-1; CDR3 DNA: TGTGCCAGCAGTGGGAGGAATGAGCAGTTCTTC; CDR3 protein: CASSGRNEQFF
clone size: -; D gene: TRBD1; V gene: TRBV5-4; J gene: TRBJ1-1; CDR3 DNA: TGTGCCAGCAGCTTATTAGACAGGGAGGTGAACACTGAAGCTTTCTTT; CDR3 protein: CASSLLDREVNTEAFF
clone size: -; D gene: -; V gene: TRBV5-4; J gene: TRBJ2-5; CDR3 DNA: TGCGCCAGCAGCCCCCGACTCGAGCAAGAGACCCAGTACTTC; CDR3 protein: CASSPRLEQETQYF
clone size: few; D gene: -; V gene: TRBV7-2; J gene: TRBJ1-2; CDR3 DNA: TGTGCCAGCAGCATGACAGACAACTATGGCTACACCTTC; CDR3 protein: CASSMTDNYGYTF
clone size: -; D gene: TRBD1; V gene: TRBV2; J gene: TRBJ1-2; CDR3 DNA: TGTGCCAGCAGTGGACAGGGGGCAGGTGGCTACACCTTC; CDR3 protein: CASSGQGAGGYTF
clone size: once; D gene: TRBD1; V gene: TRBV5-6; J gene: TRBJ1-1; CDR3 DNA: TGTGCCAGCAGATTATCCCCTGGGACAGTAAGAGTTGAAGCTTTCTTT; CDR3 protein: CASRLSPGTVRVEAFF
clone size: few; D gene: -; V gene: TRBV4-3; J gene: TRBJ2-5; CDR3 DNA: TGCGCCAGCAGCCAAGGGGGCGAGTACCAAGAGACCCAGTACTTC; CDR3 protein: CASSQGGEYQETQYF
clone size: few; D gene: TRBD2; V gene: TRBV5-1; J gene: TRBJ2-7; CDR3 DNA: TGCGCCAGCAGCGCCGGGACTAGCGACTCCTACGAGCAGTACTTC; CDR3 protein: CASSAGTSDSYEQYF
clone size: -; D gene: -; V gene: TRBV30; J gene: TRBJ2-7; CDR3 DNA: TGTGCCTGGCGGGGGTCGATGTACGAGCAGTACTTC; CDR3 protein: CAWRGSMYEQYF
clone size: -; D gene: -; V gene: TRBV2; J gene: TRBJ2-1; CDR3 DNA: TGTGCCAGCAGTGAAGGGAGTCGGAATGAGCAGTTCTTC; CDR3 protein: CASSEGSRNEQFF
clone size: few; D gene: TRBD2; V gene: TRBV11-1; J gene: TRBJ2-1; CDR3 DNA: TGTGCCAGCAGAGTCCGGACTAGCGGGCGGAATGAGCAGTTCTTC; CDR3 protein: CASRVRTSGRNEQFF
clone size: -; D gene: TRBD1; V gene: TRBV28; J gene: TRBJ1-5; CDR3 DNA: TGTGCCAGCAGTTTGGGGACAGGGGTTCATCAGCCCCAGCATTTT; CDR3 protein: CASSLGTGVHQPQHF
clone size: -; D gene: -; V gene: TRBV18; J gene: TRBJ1-5; CDR3 DNA: TGTGCCAGCTCACCTGGAGAATCTCAGCCCCAGCATTTT; CDR3 protein: CASSPGESQPQHF
clone size: few; D gene: TRBD1; V gene: TRBV5-4; J gene: TRBJ1-3; CDR3 DNA: TGTGCCAGCAGCTGGGACAGAGCAAACACCATATATTTT; CDR3 protein: CASSWDRANTIYF
clone size: few; D gene: TRBD2; V gene: TRBV28; J gene: TRBJ2-2; CDR3 DNA: TGTGCCGGCACTAGCGGGAGCGGCCACGGGGAGCTGTTTTTT; CDR3 protein: CAGTSGSGHGELFF
clone size: -; D gene: TRBD1; V gene: TRBV7-3; J gene: TRBJ2-5; CDR3 DNA: TGTGCCAGCAGCTTAGGGACAGGATTCGAAGAGACCCAGTACTTC; CDR3 protein: CASSLGTGFEETQYF
clone size: few; D gene: TRBD1; V gene: TRBV30; J gene: TRBJ1-1; CDR3 DNA: TGTGCCTGGACCCCCCAGGGGGCAGGAGACACTGAAGCTTTCTTT; CDR3 protein: CAWTPQGAGDTEAFF
clone size: -; D gene: -; V gene: TRBV5-1; J gene: TRBJ2-3; CDR3 DNA: TGCGCCAGCAGTAATAAGCGGCAGTACACAGATACGCAGTATTTT; CDR3 protein: CASSNKRQYTDTQYF
clone size: few; D gene: -; V gene: TRBV11-1; J gene: TRBJ2-5; CDR3 DNA: TGTGCCAGCAGCTTACGCCGGGGCCAAGAGACCCAGTACTTC; CDR3 protein: CASSLRRGQETQYF
clone size: many; D gene: -; V gene: TRBV7-9; J gene: TRBJ1-1; CDR3 DNA: TGTGCCAGCAGCCCTGGACTGGGACTCGCTGAAGCTTTCTTT; CDR3 protein: CASSPGLGLAEAFF
clone size: -; D gene: -; V gene: TRBV15; J gene: TRBJ1-4; CDR3 DNA: TGTGCCACCAGCAGAGATTACGGGGGAACTAATGAAAAACTGTTTTTT; CDR3 protein: CATSRDYGGTNEKLFF
clone size: few; D gene: -; V gene: TRBV7-7; J gene: TRBJ2-5; CDR3 DNA: TGTGCCAGCAGCTTAGGGACTATCCAAGAGACCCAGTACTTC; CDR3 protein: CASSLGTIQETQYF
clone size: -; D gene: TRBD2; V gene: TRBV5-1; J gene: TRBJ2-1; CDR3 DNA: TGCGCCAGCAGCTTGAAGGTAGCGGGAGGGCCGAATGAGCAGTTCTTC; CDR3 protein: CASSLKVAGGPNEQFF
clone size: -; D gene: TRBD2; V gene: TRBV15; J gene: TRBJ2-1; CDR3 DNA: TGTGCCACCCGAGGACTAGCGCTAAGCTCCTACAATGAGCAGTTCTTC; CDR3 protein: CATRGLALSSYNEQFF
clone size: -; D gene: TRBD2; V gene: TRBV7-2; J gene: TRBJ2-5; CDR3 DNA: TGTGCCAGCAGCTCGGGACTAGCGGGAGCGGGGGAGACCCAGTACTTC; CDR3 protein: CASSSGLAGAGETQYF
clone size: -; D gene: TRBD1; V gene: TRBV28; J gene: TRBJ2-7; CDR3 DNA: TGTGCCAGCACTTCCGGGACAGGGATGGGATCCTACGAGCAGTACTTC; CDR3 protein: CASTSGTGMGSYEQYF
clone size: -; D gene: -; V gene: TRBV2; J gene: TRBJ1-5; CDR3 DNA: TGTGCCAGCAGTGAACGGGATCTCGATCAGCCCCAGCATTTT; CDR3 protein: CASSERDLDQPQHF
clone size: -; D gene: -; V gene: TRBV7-9; J gene: TRBJ2-4; CDR3 DNA: TGTGCCACCAGGGGGGAGGCCGCGGCCAAAAACATTCAGTACTTC; CDR3 protein: CATRGEAAAKNIQYF
clone size: few; D gene: TRBD1; V gene: TRBV30; J gene: TRBJ1-2; CDR3 DNA: TGTGCCTGGAGTGTACAGGGGGCCTTCTATGGCTACACCTTC; CDR3 protein: CAWSVQGAFYGYTF
clone size: few; D gene: -; V gene: TRBV27; J gene: TRBJ2-3; CDR3 DNA: TGTGCCAGCAGATTAGGCCGGTCGGGTACAGATACGCAGTATTTT; CDR3 protein: CASRLGRSGTDTQYF
clone size: -; D gene: TRBD2; V gene: TRBV30; J gene: TRBJ2-7; CDR3 DNA: TGTGCCTGGAACCAGCGGGGGGTTCTCTACGAGCAGTACTTC; CDR3 protein: CAWNQRGVLYEQYF
clone size: -; D gene: TRBD2; V gene: TRBV2; J gene: TRBJ2-7; CDR3 DNA: TGTGCCAGCAAGGGCGGGACTACCGTCTACGAGCAGTACTTC; CDR3 protein: CASKGGTTVYEQYF
clone size: -; D gene: -; V gene: TRBV9; J gene: TRBJ1-1; CDR3 DNA: TGTGCCAGCAGCCCCCAACCTCTAAACACTGAAGCTTTCTTT; CDR3 protein: CASSPQPLNTEAFF
clone size: few; D gene: TRBD1; V gene: TRBV5-1; J gene: TRBJ2-1; CDR3 DNA: TGCGCCAGCAGCTTGGGGGACAGCAATGAGCAGTTCTTC; CDR3 protein: CASSLGDSNEQFF
clone size: -; D gene: -; V gene: TRBV28; J gene: TRBJ1-1; CDR3 DNA: TGTGCCAGCAGTTTAGGGGGGGCAGACACTGAAGCTTTCTTT; CDR3 protein: CASSLGGADTEAFF
clone size: -; D gene: -; V gene: TRBV5-1; J gene: TRBJ2-1; CDR3 DNA: TGCGCCAGCAGCTTACAGGGGCCCGGGACTAGGATCTACAATGAGCAGTTCTTC; CDR3 protein: CASSLQGPGTRIYNEQFF
clone size: -; D gene: TRBD2; V gene: TRBV4-3; J gene: TRBJ2-7; CDR3 DNA: TGCGCCAGCAGCCAAGACCCAACGGGAGGGCCCTACGAGCAGTACTTC; CDR3 protein: CASSQDPTGGPYEQYF
clone size: many; D gene: -; V gene: TRBV12-5; J gene: TRBJ2-1; CDR3 DNA: TGTGCTAGTGGTTTGGTACCCGGGGGCAATGAGCAGTTCTTC; CDR3 protein: CASGLVPGGNEQFF
clone size: once; D gene: TRBD2; V gene: TRBV5-1; J gene: TRBJ2-2; CDR3 DNA: TGCGCCAGCAGCGTAAGCGGGAGGTCGAACACCGGGGAGCTGTTTTTT; CDR3 protein: CASSVSGRSNTGELFF
clone size: few; D gene: -; V gene: TRBV5-1; J gene: TRBJ2-5; CDR3 DNA: TGCGCCAGCAGCTTTACTAGTAAGGAGACCCAGTACTTC; CDR3 protein: CASSFTSKETQYF
clone size: few; D gene: -; V gene: TRBV29-1; J gene: TRBJ2-3; CDR3 DNA: TGCAGCGTTGAATCGGGAACAGATACGCAGTATTTT; CDR3 protein: CSVESGTDTQYF
clone size: few; D gene: TRBD1; V gene: TRBV30; J gene: TRBJ1-2; CDR3 DNA: TGTGCCTGGAGTGGGTCAGGGGGCGACTATGGCTACACCTTC; CDR3 protein: CAWSGSGGDYGYTF
clone size: -; D gene: -; V gene: TRBV9; J gene: TRBJ2-3; CDR3 DNA: TGTGCCAGCAGCTCTGGGCCGGCGGGGCTCACAGATACGCAGTATTTT; CDR3 protein: CASSSGPAGLTDTQYF
clone size: few; D gene: -; V gene: TRBV4-1; J gene: TRBJ2-1; CDR3 DNA: TGCGCCAGCAGCCAAGAGCTTGTGAGGAGGATTTGGCAGTTCTTC; CDR3 protein: CASSQELVRRIWQFF
clone size: -; D gene: TRBD2; V gene: TRBV7-2; J gene: TRBJ2-1; CDR3 DNA: TGTGCCAGCAGCTTCGCTAGCGGGAGCAGTGAGCAGTTCTTC; CDR3 protein: CASSFASGSSEQFF
clone size: -; D gene: -; V gene: TRBV27; J gene: TRBJ1-3; CDR3 DNA: TGTGCCAGCAGTTTATCGGGGCGTCTGGGAAACACCATATATTTT; CDR3 protein: CASSLSGRLGNTIYF
clone size: -; D gene: -; V gene: TRBV6-6; J gene: TRBJ2-2; CDR3 DNA: TGTGCCAGCAGTTACGACAGAAACACCGGGGAGCTGTTTTTT; CDR3 protein: CASSYDRNTGELFF
clone size: -; D gene: TRBD2; V gene: TRBV9; J gene: TRBJ2-5; CDR3 DNA: TGTGCCAGCAGCACAGGGACTAGCGGCCAAGAGACCCAGTACTTC; CDR3 protein: CASSTGTSGQETQYF
clone size: -; D gene: -; V gene: TRBV5-6; J gene: TRBJ2-7; CDR3 DNA: -; CDR3 protein: CASSSSRDEQYF
clone size: few; D gene: -; V gene: TRBV5-1; J gene: TRBJ2-3; CDR3 DNA: TGCGCCAGCAGACTACAGGGTAGCACAGATACGCAGTATTTT; CDR3 protein: CASRLQGSTDTQYF
clone size: few; D gene: TRBD2; V gene: TRBV10-3; J gene: TRBJ2-1; CDR3 DNA: TGTGCCCATAATAGCGGGATCGACAATGAGCAGTTCTTC; CDR3 protein: CAHNSGIDNEQFF
clone size: -; D gene: -; V gene: TRBV28; J gene: TRBJ2-7; CDR3 DNA: TGTGCCAGCAGTCCCCATGGAGCGGTCTACGAGCAGTACTTC; CDR3 protein: CASSPHGAVYEQYF